One sample yielded the 26 T cell receptor beta chains listed below, sequenced in a study of T cells in women clearing cervical HPV infection. Generated by immunoSEQ multiplex PCR, the TCRdb table keeps only in-frame clones and is missing some. The ten top clones account for about 1.5%, within a sample of around 48,000 clones. Input material: blood buffy coat. The receptors were sampled from a woman aged 18 to 69 with a cervical HPV16 infection that either progressed to CIN3+ or cleared (not recorded which).

Note on this clone: The DNA ends 3 residues before the CDR3 does, and the rest of the CDR3 is filled in from the germline J gene. This chain links TRBV6-2 or TRBV6-3 with TRBJ1-1; 8 bases agree with TRBD1. The CDR3 is 14 amino acids. The germline V gene encodes CDR1 MNHEY and CDR2 SVGEGT. After removal of 0 bases from V and 6 bases from J, the junction contained 3 bases not matched to a gene. The CDR3 here is CASSYSTTGAEAFF. CDR3 DNA (partial): TGTGCCAGCAGTTACTCGACGACAGGGGCTGAA.

Details on this clone: The CDR3 goes on 3 residues after the read ends, and that part is filled in from the germline J gene. This chain uses TRBV12-3 or TRBV12-4 with TRBJ2-7, with TRBD1 as a possible D gene (6 bases). Trimming removed 4 bases from V and 5 bases from J, with 18 bases in between. CDR3 size: 15 residues. The CDR3 spells CASSSQNRVLDEQYF. Incomplete CDR3 DNA: TGTGCCAGCAGTTCTCAAAACAGGGTCCTGGACGAG.

About this clone: The observed sequence ends 3 residues before the CDR3 terminus, with the missing tail filled in from the germline J gene. This chain links TRBV19 with TRBJ2-7; perhaps TRBD1 as D (5 bases). The V end lost 5 bases, the J end lost 0 bases, and 14 bases lay between the germline ends. Germline V gives CDR1 LNHDA, CDR2 SQIVND (reference sequence). This CDR3 contains 15 residues. CDR3 bases read: TGTGCCAGTAGTCCAAGGGGCGTGGCCTCCTACGAG. The encoded protein is CASSPRGVASYE. The whole CDR3 sequence reads CASSPRGVASYEQYF.

On this clone itself: Read coverage stops 3 residues before the CDR3 terminus; the germline J gene supplies the remainder. The rearrangement joins TRBV2 to TRBJ1-5; the match to TRBD1 covers 8 bases. Germline CDR1 is SNHLY and CDR2 is FYNNEI. Germline trimming cut 6 bases from V and 4 bases from J; bases unmatched to any gene: 8. The length of the CDR3 is 15 residues. The CDR3: CASSPRQGMNQPQHF. The DNA read from the CDR3 is TGTGCCAGCAGCCCCAGACAGGGGATGAATCAGCCC.

As regards this clone: The read ends 3 residues before the CDR3 terminus; that terminus is restored from the germline J gene. The chain has TRBV2 and TRBJ1-2; D may be TRBD1 (5 bases). Germline CDR1 is SNHLY and CDR2 is FYNNEI. This CDR3 has 17 amino acids. With 0 bases removed from V and 7 bases from J, the gap between germline ends came to 21 bases. The sequenced part of the CDR3 DNA is TGTGCCAGCAGTGAAGCATTCCCCCCGGGACTCTCAGGTGGC. It translates to CASSEAFPPGLSGG. The entire CDR3 sequence reads CASSEAFPPGLSGGYTF.

Of note for this clone: The read ends 3 residues before the CDR3 terminus; that terminus is restored from the germline J gene. The chain employs TRBV6-2 or TRBV6-3 and TRBJ1-1; 7 bases align to TRBD1. The CDR3 has 14 residues. J lost 5 bases, V lost 5 bases, and 8 bases had no gene match. From germline, CDR1 is MNHEY and CDR2 SVGEGT. CDR3 DNA (partial): TGTGCCAGCAGTGCCGACAGGGTGGTTACTGAA. This encodes CASSADRVVTE. The whole CDR3 region reads CASSADRVVTEAFF.

In the case of this clone: The DNA ends 3 residues before the CDR3 does, and the rest of the CDR3 is filled in from the germline J gene. The gene calls are TRBV7-2 and TRBJ2-5, with D possibly being TRBD1 (6 bases). Germline V gene sequence: CDR1 SGHTA, CDR2 FQGNSA. The CDR3 totals 14 residues. V was cut by 1 base and J by 4 bases, with 10 bases left in between. CDR3 bases read: TGTGCCAGCAGCTTAGTTCTAGGGGGAGAGACC. It translates to CASSLVLGGET. The full CDR3 is CASSLVLGGETQYF.

Concerning this clone: The read ends 3 residues early relative to the CDR3; the germline J gene fills the gap. V gene TRBV19 combines with J gene TRBJ2-7, with TRBD1 identical over 10 bases. The V gene's germline CDR1 is LNHDA and CDR2 SQIVND (reference sequence). The ends lost 3 bases at V and 5 bases at J; junction bases unmatched: 7. This CDR3 spans 15 amino acids. The CDR3 is CASSIGQGVGDEQYF. The CDR3 DNA, read in part, is TGTGCCAGTAGTATTGGACAGGGGGTCGGGGACGAG.

Comments on this clone: With the read ending 3 residues before the CDR3 end, the germline J gene is used to fill in that end. The V call is TRBV7-6, the J call TRBJ2-1, with D maybe TRBD1 (6 bases). In germline, CDR1 is SGHVS, CDR2 FNYEAQ. This CDR3 contains 13 residues. The V gene lost 5 bases and the J gene lost 4 bases, with 9 bases spanning the gap. The CDR3 region is CASSPDRYNEQFF. The CDR3 bases that were read are TGTGCCAGCAGCCCAGACAGGTACAATGAG. The complete variable domain, with remaining parts taken from reference TRBV7-6 and TRBJ2-1, reads GAGVSQSPRYKVTKRGQDVALRCDPISGHVSLYWYRQALGQGPEFLTYFNYEAQQDKSGLPNDRFSAERPEGSISTLTIQRTEQRDSAMYRCASSPDRYNEQFFGPGTRLTVL.

On this clone: The CDR3 goes on 3 residues after the read ends, and that part is filled in from the germline J gene. The chain carries TRBV19 and TRBJ2-5; 8 bases match TRBD2. The germline CDR1 and CDR2 sequences are LNHDA and SQIVND (reference sequence). CDR3 length equals 13 residues. The V and J ends lost 6 bases and 3 bases, in that order; junction bases with no gene match: 3. The DNA read from the CDR3 is TGTGCCAGTAGAGGACTAGCTGAAGAGACC. The encoded protein is CASRGLAEET. The entire CDR3 sequence reads CASRGLAEETQYF.

The sequenced part of the CDR3 DNA is TGTGCCAGCAGCTCAACAGGGTTTGAAGCTATGGGAGAGACC. It yields the protein CASSSTGFEAMGET. The whole CDR3 reads CASSSTGFEAMGETQYF. The rearrangement uses TRBV7-8 and TRBJ2-5, with a weak D call TRBD1 (6 bases). Sequencing ends 3 residues short of the CDR3 end; the germline J gene provides the rest. Germline CDR1 and CDR2: SGHVS and FQNEAQ. This CDR3 comprises 17 residues. Between the trimmed V and J ends, which lost 4 bases and 4 bases, there was a span of 22 bases.

As for this clone: The read comes to an end 3 residues before the CDR3 does, leaving the germline J gene to fill in the end. This chain connects TRBV7-9 to TRBJ1-6, with TRBD1 matching 8 bases. CDR1 SEHNR and CDR2 FQNEAQ come from the germline V gene (reference sequence). The CDR3 has 15 amino acids. J gave up 7 bases and V 6 bases, and 8 bases lay outside the gene matches. CDR3 loop: CASSSQGGRNSPLHF. The covered CDR3 bases are TGTGCCAGCAGTTCACAGGGGGGGAGGAATTCACCC.

On this clone itself: The read ends 3 residues before the CDR3 terminus; that terminus is restored from the germline J gene. This rearrangement joins TRBV20-1 to TRBJ2-2; TRBD2 matches at 15 bases. CDR3 length: 14 amino acids. In germline, CDR1 is DFQATT, CDR2 SNEGSKA (reference sequence). The J segment lost 6 bases and the V segment lost 5 bases, leaving 1 base of the junction unmatched. CDR3 region: CSARTSGGAGELFF. The DNA read from the CDR3 is TGCAGTGCTCGGACTAGCGGGGGGGCCGGGGAG.

Details on this clone: The read ends 3 residues shy of where the CDR3 ends; the end is completed using the germline J gene. V gene TRBV7-2 combines with J gene TRBJ2-5; no reliable D call. This CDR3 spans 13 amino acids. V lost 1 base and J lost 4, with 7 bases in between. CDR1 is SGHTA, CDR2 FQGNSA, per germline. The sequenced part of the CDR3 DNA is TGTGCCAGCAGCTTAGTTACCGGAGAGACC. Protein product: CASSLVTGET. The whole CDR3 protein reads CASSLVTGETQYF.

About this clone: The sequenced fragment ends 3 residues before the CDR3 boundary, so the rest is inferred from the germline J gene. The chain employs TRBV28 and TRBJ1-4, with 11 bases aligning to TRBD1. This CDR3 spans 15 amino acids. Germline V CDR1 and CDR2: MDHEN, SYDVKM. J gave up 10 bases and V 4 bases, and 8 bases lay outside the gene matches. CDR3 DNA, as far as it was read: TGTGCCAGCAGTTCTCCCGGGACAGGGGGAGGAAAA. Encoded protein: CASSSPGTGGGK. The full CDR3 sequence reads CASSSPGTGGGKLFF.

A word on this clone: Read sequence stops 3 residues before the CDR3 end, and the germline J gene provides the missing end. The chain combines TRBV11-3 with TRBJ1-1; D ambiguous. V was trimmed by 5 bases and J by 3 bases, leaving 16 bases between them. CDR3 size: 15 residues. Germline V gene data show CDR1 as SGHNT and CDR2 as YENEEA. CDR3 DNA (partial): TGTGCCAGCAGCCAAACATCGGGGAGGGACACTGAA. It specifies CASSQTSGRDTE. The full CDR3 protein reads CASSQTSGRDTEAFF.

The CDR3 loop reads CSARGGGTGGIGNTIYF. Incomplete CDR3 DNA: TGCAGTGCTAGAGGGGGGGGGACAGGGGGCATTGGAAACACC. The J gene is TRBJ1-3, the V gene TRBV20-1, with TRBD1 identical over 12 bases. Coverage ceases 3 residues before the CDR3 finishes, and the germline J gene fills in the end. The CDR3 spans 17 residues. The V gene end was trimmed by 1 base and the J gene end by 3 bases; junction bases not matched to a gene: 7. The V gene's germline CDR1 is DFQATT and CDR2 SNEGSKA (reference sequence).

Turning to this clone: The missing CDR3 end, 3 residues past where the read stops, is filled in from the germline J gene. The rearrangement joins TRBV5-1 to TRBJ1-4, with no clear D. V was cut by 4 bases and J by 7 bases, with 17 bases left in between. The germline CDR1 and CDR2 sequences are SGHRS and YFSETQ. The CDR3 sequence is 15 residues long. The CDR3 sequence: CASSMVGSRGEKLFF. CDR3 DNA, as far as it was read: TGCGCCAGCAGCATGGTCGGCTCACGGGGTGAAAAA.

The CDR3 bases that were read are TGTGCCAGCAGCGTAGCAGGGCTGGGCACAGATACG. Translation gives CASSVAGLGTDT. The complete CDR3 sequence is CASSVAGLGTDTQYF. V usage is TRBV9 and J usage is TRBJ2-3; TRBD1 might be the D (5 bases). Read coverage stops 3 residues before the CDR3 terminus; the germline J gene supplies the remainder. CDR3 length: 15 residues. Germline CDR1 is SGDLS and CDR2 is YYNGEE. V was trimmed by 0 bases and J by 1 base, leaving 9 bases between them.

With regard to this clone: Read sequence stops 3 residues before the CDR3 end, and the germline J gene provides the missing end. The V call is TRBV5-1, the J call TRBJ1-3, with D maybe TRBD1 (5 bases). Germline CDR1 is SGHRS and CDR2 is YFSETQ. The length of the CDR3 is 16 residues. V was trimmed by 1 base and J by 4 bases, leaving 15 bases between them. The chain's CDR3 is CASSLSQGGNGNTIYF. The CDR3 DNA, read in part, is TGCGCCAGCAGCTTGAGCCAGGGAGGCAACGGAAACACC. Drawing the rest from reference TRBV5-1 and TRBJ1-3, the complete variable domain is KAGVTQTPRYLIKTRGQQVTLSCSPISGHRSVSWYQQTPGQGLQFLFEYFSETQRNKGNFPGRFSGRQFSNSRSEMNVSTLELGDSALYLCASSLSQGGNGNTIYFGEGSWLTVV.

In the case of this clone: The DNA ends 3 residues before the CDR3 does, and the rest of the CDR3 is filled in from the germline J gene. Other DNA sequences in the sample encode the same CDR3. The chain links TRBV10-1 to TRBJ2-2; possibly TRBD1 for D (5 bases). This CDR3 comprises 15 residues. Germline CDR1 reads WNHNN; CDR2 reads SYGVQD (reference sequence). Deletions cut 1 base from V and 7 bases from J, with 13 bases between. Partial CDR3 DNA: TGCGCCAGCAGTGAGTACCAGGGATTGGGCGGGGAG. Its translation: CASSEYQGLGGE. The entire CDR3 protein reads CASSEYQGLGGELFF.

Comments on this clone: The read stops 3 residues short of the end of the CDR3; the missing end is completed from the germline J gene. V is TRBV2 and J is TRBJ2-1; D possibly corresponds to TRBD1 (5 bases). This CDR3 spans 17 amino acids. CDR1 is SNHLY, CDR2 FYNNEI, per germline. Trimming pared 1 base from V and 0 bases from J, leaving 13 bases between. The CDR3 spells CASSEVDTSSSYNEQFF. CDR3 bases read: TGTGCCAGCAGTGAAGTGGACACCTCTTCCTCCTACAATGAG.

Worth noting for this clone: The CDR3 goes on 3 residues after the read ends, and that part is filled in from the germline J gene. The rearrangement uses TRBV6-2 or TRBV6-3 and TRBJ2-7; 8 nucleotides agree with TRBD1. The junction had 6 bases not matched to a gene; V was cut back by 5 bases and J by 0 bases. The CDR3 has 15 residues. Germline V CDR1 and CDR2: MNHEY, SVGEGT. The part of the CDR3 DNA that was read is TGTGCCAGCAGTCGACCGGGGACAGGCTCCTACGAG. It translates to CASSRPGTGSYE. In full, the CDR3 reads CASSRPGTGSYEQYF.

In the case of this clone: From the germline J gene comes the end of the CDR3, since the read stops 3 residues before it. The chain couples TRBV28 to TRBJ2-7, with 8 bases identical to TRBD2. The CDR3 runs 14 residues. CDR1 and CDR2 (germline): MDHEN, SYDVKM. The V segment lost 3 bases and the J segment 2 bases; nucleotides outside the gene matches: 3. The CDR3 sequence is CASSFGGRTYEQYF. The part of the CDR3 DNA that was read is TGTGCCAGCAGTTTCGGCGGGAGGACCTACGAG.

With regard to this clone: Read sequence stops 3 residues before the CDR3 end, and the germline J gene provides the missing end. This chain uses TRBV18 with TRBJ2-5; D remains unclear. Germline CDR1 KGHSH, CDR2 LQKENI. V was shortened by 3 bases and J by 5 bases, with 7 bases between the two germline ends. The CDR3 sequence is 12 residues long. The CDR3 here is CASSPAIETQYF. CDR3 DNA, as far as it was read: TGTGCCAGCTCACCCGCGATTGAGACC.

The CDR3 DNA, read in part, is TGTGCCAGCAGCTTATTAACGGGGAACTATGGC. Its protein is CASSLLTGNYG. The entire CDR3 protein is CASSLLTGNYGYTF. V gene TRBV7-2 combines with J gene TRBJ1-2; D remains unclear. The read finishes 3 residues shy of the CDR3 end, and the germline J gene is used to complete it. The CDR3 covers 14 residues. Germline CDR1 reads SGHTA; CDR2 reads FQGNSA. V dropped 2 bases and J dropped 2 bases, with 9 bases sitting between them.